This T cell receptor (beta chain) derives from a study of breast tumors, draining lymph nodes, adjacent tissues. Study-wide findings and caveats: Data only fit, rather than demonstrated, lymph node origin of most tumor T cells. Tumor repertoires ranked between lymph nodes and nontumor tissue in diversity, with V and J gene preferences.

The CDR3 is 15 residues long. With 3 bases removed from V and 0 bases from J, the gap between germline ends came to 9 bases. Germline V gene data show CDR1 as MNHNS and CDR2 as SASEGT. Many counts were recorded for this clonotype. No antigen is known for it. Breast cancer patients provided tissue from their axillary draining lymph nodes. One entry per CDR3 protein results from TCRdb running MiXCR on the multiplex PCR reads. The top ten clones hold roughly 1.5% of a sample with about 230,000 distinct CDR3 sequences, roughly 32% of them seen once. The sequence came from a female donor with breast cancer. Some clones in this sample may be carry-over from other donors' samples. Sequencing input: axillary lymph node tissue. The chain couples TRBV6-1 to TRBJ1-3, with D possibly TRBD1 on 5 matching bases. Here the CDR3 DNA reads TGTGCCAGCAGTGAGGGGCCGAGCTCTGGAAACACCATATATTTT. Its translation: CASSEGPSSGNTIYF.